The 10 T cell receptor beta chains below all came from one sample that was sequenced in a study of CXCR3-negative and CXCR3-positive naive CD8 T cells. Researchers prepared the TRB cDNA libraries using 5' RACE with UMI labels. Following a re-call of the 5' RACE reads, TCRdb has one entry per CDR3 protein and lacks DNA. This table lists 41,000 or so distinct CDR3 sequences. The specimen sequenced was naive CXCR3- CD8+ T cells from blood. Subset given: CD45RO-CCR7+CD27+CD95- naive CD8+ T cells lacking CXCR3 (TNR3-). The receptors shown here come from a human donor in good health. Some clones in this sample may be carry-over from other donors' samples.

The chain links TRBV7-7 to TRBJ2-2. This CDR3 is 13 amino acids long. Germline V gives CDR1 SSHAT, CDR2 FNYEAQ (reference sequence). CDR3 protein: CASRPRVSGELFF.

The CDR3 spells CASSPRGPEQYF. The V call is TRBV11-3, the J call TRBJ2-7; TCRdb's D gene call, TRBD1, goes unchecked for lack of DNA. The CDR3 spans 12 residues. The germline V gene encodes CDR1 SGHNT and CDR2 YENEEA.

The chain couples TRBV20-1 to TRBJ2-1; TCRdb lists TRBD1, though no DNA is available to test this call. This CDR3 has 17 residues. CDR1 and CDR2 (germline): DFQATT, SNEGSKA (reference sequence). The CDR3: CSARDYNRGRVTHEQFF.

The chain joins TRBV28 to TRBJ2-5; the TRBD2 assignment by TCRdb is unverifiable without DNA. Germline-derived CDR1 and CDR2 are MDHEN and SYDVKM. The CDR3 loop spans 18 amino acids. CDR3 residues: CASSRFLAGGPYQETQYF.

J is TRBJ2-1 and V is TRBV27. Germline V gives CDR1 MNHEY, CDR2 SMNVEV (reference sequence). CDR3 length equals 15 residues. CDR3 loop: CASSLYRSSYNEQFF.

This chain connects TRBV29-1 to TRBJ1-1. The CDR3 totals 11 residues. Per germline, CDR1 SQVTM and CDR2 ANQGSEA. The CDR3: CSSTGQDEAFF. Combining the CDR3 with reference TRBV29-1 and TRBJ1-1 gives the whole variable domain SAVISQKPSRDICQRGTSLTIQCQVDSQVTMMFWYRQQPGQSLTLIATANQGSEATYESGFVIDKFPISRPNLTFSTLTVSNMSPEDSSIYLCSSTGQDEAFFGQGTRLTVV.

This chain joins TRBV15 and TRBJ2-1; absent DNA, TCRdb's TRBD2 call cannot be checked. Germline V gene data show CDR1 as LNHNV and CDR2 as YYDKDF (reference sequence). This CDR3 spans 15 amino acids. This CDR3 reads CATSWREGLFNEQFF. Supplemented by reference TRBV15 and TRBJ2-1, the full variable domain reads DAMVIQNPRYQVTQFGKPVTLSCSQTLNHNVMYWYQQKSSQAPKLLFHYYDKDFNNEADTPDNFQSRRPNTSFCFLDIRSPGLGDTAMYLCATSWREGLFNEQFFGPGTRLTVL.

The V gene is TRBV6-6, the J gene TRBJ1-2. This CDR3 contains 14 residues. Germline lookup yields CDR1 MNHNY and CDR2 SVGAGI (reference sequence). CDR3 amino acids: CASSYSTQFYGYTF.

The genes are TRBV29-1 and TRBJ2-5; the D call from TCRdb, TRBD2, cannot be confirmed without DNA. CDR3 size: 19 residues. Germline CDR1 and CDR2: SQVTM and ANQGSEA. CDR3 in amino acids: CSVDGLAGAISGPQETQYF.

The J gene is TRBJ2-7, the V gene TRBV7-7; TCRdb calls TRBD1, which cannot be checked without DNA. This CDR3 region has 14 residues. Germline CDR1 and CDR2: SSHAT and FNYEAQ (reference sequence). The CDR3 here is CASSPRDISYEQYF.